This T cell receptor beta chain was sequenced for a study of blood T cell repertoires in COVID-19 (TCRdb year 2020). Some background on the complete study: Samples from collaborators originated in the United States, Italy and Spain and spanned both the acute and convalescent phases of COVID-19. A de-identified subject ID, COVID-19 status, age in years and sex were almost always included in the sample metadata. Deeply sampled blood TCRbeta repertoires from subjects exposed to, actively infected with, or recovered from COVID-19 were included in the dataset. The samples were drawn from the first 160 participants of the ongoing ImmuneRACE study and from some 1,300 subjects provided by 6 global collaborators. Where available, HLA class I and class II types were taken from metadata supplied by the sample provider and were not determined by assay-based typing. The material from the prospective study consisted of cDNA or gDNA derived from T cells, B-cell-depleted T cells, or PBMCs. The repertoires were made available in a free public database intended to serve as a resource for research on the immune response to SARS-CoV-2. What the study reported, not specific to this receptor: How much clinical and demographic metadata was included differed by source and by participant, and the metadata was provided uncurated.

From its cysteine to its phenylalanine, the CDR3 spans 17 amino acids. Of all the DNA, just the CDR3 is kept, 51 bases in frame from base 1. TCRbeta CDR3 regions were amplified from genomic DNA using the immunoSEQ Assay, a bias-controlled multiplex PCR. The authors' pipeline ran thus. Nucleated cell counts per sample were estimated from amplification of reference gene primers within the assay. To quantify the absolute abundance of each unique TCRbeta CDR3 rearrangement, sequence reads were collapsed and filtered. For each sample, productive Simpson clonality was calculated by taking the square root of Simpson's diversity index across productive rearrangements. The clones in this table, taken by TCRdb from immuneACCESS, are in-frame only. Not every clone is retained; where verified, under half of the shortfall comes from an unresolved V gene, and the cause of the rest is unknown. V and J calls and clone size follow that table, whereas D and trimming were derived from the DNA. This sample has approximately 100,000 clones in its table, and around 93% of those were observed once. The ten largest clones represent 17% of the sample.

A word on this clone: The antigen it binds to is not known. Base qualities are not provided; no much larger clone lies one nucleotide away.

Collaborating institutions collected whole blood in K2EDTA tubes following their own protocols. For TCRbeta analysis, collaborators shipped samples in one of three forms: frozen whole blood, isolated PBMCs, or DNA extracted from either of those sample types. The clonotype comes from a man aged 50-59 years with acute or convalescent COVID-19. The sequenced sample was peripheral blood. The rearrangement combines TRBV21-1 with TRBJ1-4; the table calls TRBD1, which could not be checked here. TRBV21-1 is a pseudogene segment. The bases read TGTGCCAGCATGGGGAGAGGCAGGGGACGGACTAATGAAAAACTGTTTTTT. This yields the protein CASMGRGRGRTNEKLFF.